This is a list of T cell receptor beta chains from one sample in a study of T cell responses to AZD1222 COVID-19 vaccine. Libraries were prepared by immunoSEQ multiplex PCR; TCRdb keeps only in-frame clonotypes and omits some of them. The data show about 94,000 clones, 85% seen once. This specimen consisted of peripheral blood, obtained 28 days after the second AZD1222 dose. The receptor source for this set is an adult who received the AZD1222 COVID-19 vaccine. CDR3s include the opening cysteine and the closing phenylalanine or tryptophan. Each record gives: CDR3 protein, CDR3 DNA, J gene, V gene, clone size, D gene. The D gene is left open where the match is weak. Only some rows state a clone size, as once, few, many or a class for expanded clones.

CASTGQGQETQYF TGTGCCAGCACGGGACAGGGCCAAGAGACCCAGTACTTC TRBJ2-5 TRBV28 - TRBD1
CSVLVGGYEPPNYGYTF TGCAGCGTCCTCGTGGGGGGGTATGAACCCCCTAACTATGGCTACACCTTC TRBJ1-2 TRBV29-1 - -
CASTVGTYGYTF TGTGCCAGTACCGTTGGAACCTATGGCTACACCTTC TRBJ1-2 TRBV19 - -
CASSEFGAHSASGNTIYF TGTGCCAGCAGTGAATTTGGGGCCCACTCAGCCTCTGGAAACACCATATATTTT TRBJ1-3 TRBV2 few -
CASSIYRETEAFF TGTGCCAGCAGCATTTATAGGGAGACTGAAGCTTTCTTT TRBJ1-1 TRBV11-2 once -
CASSEHRYGYTF TGTGCCAGCAGTGAACACCGCTATGGCTACACCTTC TRBJ1-2 TRBV2 - -
CASSQTWVAGELFF TGTGCCAGCAGCCAAACTTGGGTAGCCGGGGAGCTGTTTTTT TRBJ2-2 TRBV7-2 once -
CASSFSPVQETQYF TGTGCCAGCAGCTTCTCTCCAGTCCAAGAGACCCAGTACTTC TRBJ2-5 TRBV11-2 - -
CASSLRGRNSNQPQHF TGTGCCAGCAGCTTAAGGGGGAGGAATAGCAATCAGCCCCAGCATTTT TRBJ1-5 TRBV7-8 - -
CASEGNQPQHF TGTGCCAGCGAGGGGAATCAGCCCCAGCATTTT TRBJ1-5 TRBV28 - -
CAIRETGDHSSYNEQFF TGTGCCATCAGGGAGACAGGGGACCATAGCTCCTACAATGAGCAGTTCTTC TRBJ2-1 TRBV10-3 - TRBD1
CASRNPPQGLGAEAFF TGTGCCAGCAGAAACCCACCTCAGGGCTTGGGGGCTGAAGCTTTCTTT TRBJ1-1 TRBV2 - -
CASSLSRDHEKLFF TGTGCCAGCAGTTTGTCCCGGGACCATGAAAAACTGTTTTTT TRBJ1-4 TRBV27 - -
CASSYGPRGSTEAFF TGTGCCAGCAGTTACGGGCCTAGGGGAAGCACTGAAGCTTTCTTT TRBJ1-1 TRBV6-5 - -
CASSYAGGDGNEQFF TGTGCCAGCAGTTACGCTGGCGGGGACGGGAATGAGCAGTTCTTC TRBJ2-1 TRBV6-5 - -
CASSFGLDYGYTF TGTGCCAGCAGCTTTGGGTTGGACTATGGCTACACCTTC TRBJ1-2 TRBV11-2 - -
CASSLSGTRYNEQFF TGTGCCAGCAGCTTGTCCGGGACTCGCTACAATGAGCAGTTCTTC TRBJ2-1 TRBV5-6 - -
CASSPGLISTDTQYF TGTGCCAGCTCACCCGGACTCATAAGCACAGATACGCAGTATTTT TRBJ2-3 TRBV18 - -
CATATGNGVNQPQHF TGTGCCACCGCGACAGGGAATGGGGTCAATCAGCCCCAGCATTTT TRBJ1-5 TRBV10-3 - TRBD1
CASSQRGTGDGTRSRETQYF TGTGCCAGCAGCCAAAGGGGCACAGGGGATGGGACTAGGAGTAGGGAGACCCAGTACTTC TRBJ2-5 TRBV27 - -
CASSLLGGVYYEQYF TGTGCCAGCAGTTTATTAGGGGGCGTCTATTACGAGCAGTACTTC TRBJ2-7 TRBV27 - TRBD1
CASSQSSGANVLTF TGTGCCAGCAGTCAGAGCTCTGGGGCCAACGTCCTGACTTTC TRBJ2-6 TRBV27 - -
CASLALVHSYEQYF TGTGCCAGCTTGGCCCTTGTGCATTCCTACGAGCAGTACTTC TRBJ2-7 TRBV5-6 - -
CASSSSRAARETQYF TGTGCCAGCAGCTCCTCCAGGGCTGCCAGGGAGACCCAGTACTTC TRBJ2-5 TRBV28 - -
CASSLVRASGGSEETQYF TGTGCCAGCAGCTTAGTTAGGGCGAGCGGGGGATCGGAAGAGACCCAGTACTTC TRBJ2-5 TRBV13 - TRBD2
CATSGTSGAGELFF TGTGCCACCAGTGGGACTAGCGGCGCCGGGGAGCTGTTTTTT TRBJ2-2 TRBV24-1 - TRBD2
CASSLRGGTRFGYTF TGTGCCAGCAGCTTAAGGGGGGGCACTAGGTTTGGCTACACCTTC TRBJ1-2 TRBV7-9 - -
CASSYRVGNTEAFF TGTGCCAGCAGTTACAGGGTCGGGAACACTGAAGCTTTCTTT TRBJ1-1 TRBV6-5 - -
CASSLVDRTSGREPYNEQFF TGTGCCAGCAGCTTAGTCGATCGGACTAGCGGGAGGGAGCCCTACAATGAGCAGTTCTTC TRBJ2-1 TRBV7-3 - TRBD2
CASSFHDNPLITGELFF TGTGCCAGCAGCTTCCATGACAACCCCCTAATCACCGGGGAGCTGTTTTTT TRBJ2-2 TRBV5-5 - -
CASSQESAINYGYTF TGCGCCAGCAGCCAAGAATCGGCCATCAACTATGGCTACACCTTC TRBJ1-2 TRBV4-1 - -
CASSETGRITNYGYTF TGTGCCAGCAGTGAAACTGGTCGGATTACTAACTATGGCTACACCTTC TRBJ1-2 TRBV25-1 - -
CASKAGELFF TGTGCCAGTAAAGCCGGGGAGCTGTTTTTT TRBJ2-2 TRBV19 - -
CASSQVWMRVQGRNYGYTF TGTGCCAGCAGCCAAGTGTGGATGAGGGTGCAGGGGAGGAACTATGGCTACACCTTC TRBJ1-2 TRBV3-1/TRBV3-2 few -
CASSYGGLRDRGYEQYF TGTGCCAGCAGTTACGGGGGCCTCCGGGACAGGGGGTACGAGCAGTACTTC TRBJ2-7 TRBV6-2/TRBV6-3 - TRBD1
CASQDRVTEAFF TGTGCCAGCCAAGACAGGGTGACTGAAGCTTTCTTT TRBJ1-1 TRBV19 - TRBD1
CASSYPRTTLFREKLFF TGTGCCAGCAGTTATCCGAGAACAACCCTTTTTCGTGAAAAACTGTTTTTT TRBJ1-4 TRBV28 once -
CASSVGGTVVDNEQFF TGTGCCAGCAGCGTAGGGGGGACAGTCGTTGACAATGAGCAGTTCTTC TRBJ2-1 TRBV9 - TRBD1
CASSETGRTQPQHF TGTGCCAGCAGTGAGACAGGAAGAACTCAGCCCCAGCATTTT TRBJ1-5 TRBV2 once -
CASSPPTGGSGNTIYF TGTGCCAGCAGCCCCCCGACAGGGGGCTCTGGAAACACCATATATTTT TRBJ1-3 TRBV11-2 - TRBD1
CASSILQGNYGYTF TGTGCCAGCAGTATATTACAGGGGAACTATGGCTACACCTTC TRBJ1-2 TRBV28 - TRBD1
CASSLDSGGTSYEQYF TGCGCCAGCAGCTTGGACAGCGGAGGGACCTCCTACGAGCAGTACTTC TRBJ2-7 TRBV5-1 - -
CASSYAGTSYNEQFF TGTGCCAGCAGTTATGCGGGAACCTCCTACAATGAGCAGTTCTTC TRBJ2-1 TRBV28 - -
CASSLNGMGVFEQFF TGTGCCAGCAGCTTGAACGGGATGGGAGTTTTTGAGCAGTTCTTC TRBJ2-1 TRBV7-2 - -
CASSLGGNGYTF TGTGCCAGCAGCTTGGGGGGGAATGGCTACACCTTC TRBJ1-2 TRBV5-6 - -
CASSPKRGIHEQYF TGTGCCAGCAGCCCTAAGCGGGGAATCCACGAGCAGTACTTC TRBJ2-7 TRBV13 few TRBD2
CATSDTTGTSYEQYF TGTGCCACCAGTGATACCACCGGGACATCCTACGAGCAGTACTTC TRBJ2-7 TRBV24-1 few -
CASSLAQGELYEQYF TGTGCCAGCAGCTTAGCGCAGGGGGAGCTCTACGAGCAGTACTTC TRBJ2-7 TRBV7-2 few TRBD1
CASSSSQGTSSYNEQFF TGTGCCAGCAGCTCCTCGCAGGGGACCAGCTCCTACAATGAGCAGTTCTTC TRBJ2-1 TRBV21-1 - -
CASNLAGPYEQYF TGTGCCAGCAACCTAGCGGGTCCCTACGAGCAGTACTTC TRBJ2-7 TRBV2 few TRBD2